This TCR beta chain was sequenced during a study of response to subunit inactivated influenza vaccine. Each CDR3 protein gets one entry after TCRdb re-called the RT-PCR reads with MiXCR. The data hold about 500,000 distinct CDR3 sequences, with approximately 16% observed a single time. Germline values: CDR1 MNHNS, CDR2 SASEGT. This CDR3 contains 16 residues. The ends were cut back, 6 bases at V and 1 base at J, with 16 bases in the middle. The V and J genes are TRBV6-1 and TRBJ2-1, with a tentative D call TRBD2 (6 bases). The sample was CD4+ T cells sorted from PBMCs, taken around 25 months after vaccination. The TCR was taken from a man aged 50 to 69 who received an inactivated influenza vaccine. CDR3 sequence: CASRASGLRSYNEQFF. In DNA, the CDR3 is TGTGCCAGCAGAGCCTCGGGACTGCGTTCCTACAATGAGCAGTTCTTC.